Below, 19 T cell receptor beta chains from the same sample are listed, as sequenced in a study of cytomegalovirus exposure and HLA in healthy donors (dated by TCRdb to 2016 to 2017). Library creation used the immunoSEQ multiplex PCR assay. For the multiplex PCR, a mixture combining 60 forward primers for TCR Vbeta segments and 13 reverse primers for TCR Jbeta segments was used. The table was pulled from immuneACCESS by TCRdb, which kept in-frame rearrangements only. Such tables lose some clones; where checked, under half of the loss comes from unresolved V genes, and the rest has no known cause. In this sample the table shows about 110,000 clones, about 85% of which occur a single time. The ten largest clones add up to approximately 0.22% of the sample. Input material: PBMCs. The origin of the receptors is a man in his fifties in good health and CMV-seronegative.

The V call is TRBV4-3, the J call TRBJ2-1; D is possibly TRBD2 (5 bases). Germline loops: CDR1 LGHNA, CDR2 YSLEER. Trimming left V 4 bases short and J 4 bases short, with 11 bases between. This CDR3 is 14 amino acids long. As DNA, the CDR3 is TGCGCCAGCAGCCTCGGAGGCGATTACAATGAGCAGTTCTTC. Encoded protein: CASSLGGDYNEQFF.

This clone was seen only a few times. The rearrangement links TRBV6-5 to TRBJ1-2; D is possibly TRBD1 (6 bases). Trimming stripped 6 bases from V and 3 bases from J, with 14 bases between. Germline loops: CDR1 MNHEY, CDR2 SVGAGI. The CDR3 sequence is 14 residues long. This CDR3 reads CASRRDRTDYGYTF. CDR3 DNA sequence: TGTGCCAGCAGGCGCGACAGGACTGACTATGGCTACACCTTC.

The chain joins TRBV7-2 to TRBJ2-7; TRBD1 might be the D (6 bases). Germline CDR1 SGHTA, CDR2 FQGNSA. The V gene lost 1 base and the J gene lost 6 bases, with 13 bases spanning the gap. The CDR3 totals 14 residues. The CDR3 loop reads CASSLEDSSSEQYF. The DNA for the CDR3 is TGTGCCAGCAGCTTAGAGGACAGCTCCAGCGAGCAGTACTTC.

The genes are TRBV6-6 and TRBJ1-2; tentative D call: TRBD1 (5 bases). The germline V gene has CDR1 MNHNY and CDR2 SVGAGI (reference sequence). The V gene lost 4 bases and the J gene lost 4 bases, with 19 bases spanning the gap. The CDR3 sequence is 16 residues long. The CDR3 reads CASSFRPQGLIYGYTF. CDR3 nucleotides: TGTGCCAGCAGTTTCCGCCCTCAGGGCCTTATCTATGGCTACACCTTC.

The CDR3 loop reads CASSRTGGANYGYTF. The CDR3 nucleotides read TGTGCCAGCAGCCGAACCGGGGGGGCCAACTATGGCTACACCTTC. The V call is TRBV11-2, the J call TRBJ1-2, with D possibly matching TRBD1 (6 bases). Between the trimmed V and J ends, which lost 5 bases and 2 bases, there was a span of 15 bases. The CDR3 contains 15 residues. Per germline, CDR1 SGHAT and CDR2 FQNNGV.

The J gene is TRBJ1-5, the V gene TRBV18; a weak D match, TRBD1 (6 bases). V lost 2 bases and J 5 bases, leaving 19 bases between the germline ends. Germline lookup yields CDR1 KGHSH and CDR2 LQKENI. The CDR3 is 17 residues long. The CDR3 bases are TGTGCCAGCTCACCAGAGGGCCCCGGGACACCCGATCAGCCCCAGCATTTT. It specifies CASSPEGPGTPDQPQHF.

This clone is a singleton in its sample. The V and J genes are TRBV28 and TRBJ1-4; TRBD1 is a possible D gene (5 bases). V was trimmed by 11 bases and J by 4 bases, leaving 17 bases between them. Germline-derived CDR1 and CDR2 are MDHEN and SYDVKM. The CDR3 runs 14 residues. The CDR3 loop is CAVPQRRDNEKLFF. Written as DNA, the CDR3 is TGTGCCGTACCCCAACGCAGGGATAATGAAAAACTGTTTTTT.

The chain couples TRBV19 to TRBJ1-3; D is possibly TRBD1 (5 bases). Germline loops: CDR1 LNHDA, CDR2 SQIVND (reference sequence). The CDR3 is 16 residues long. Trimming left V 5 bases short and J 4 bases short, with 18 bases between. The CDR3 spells CASSPLGGLGGNTIYF. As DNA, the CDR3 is TGTGCCAGTAGTCCCCTTGGGGGGTTGGGAGGAAACACCATATATTTT.

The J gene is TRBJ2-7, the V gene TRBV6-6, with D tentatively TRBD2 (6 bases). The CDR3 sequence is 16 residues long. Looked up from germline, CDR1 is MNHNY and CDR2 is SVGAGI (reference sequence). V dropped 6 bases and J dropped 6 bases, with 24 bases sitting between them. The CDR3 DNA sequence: TGTGCCAGCAGAAGGAGAGGGCGGGACTTCGCAGGCGAGCAGTACTTC. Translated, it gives CASRRRGRDFAGEQYF.

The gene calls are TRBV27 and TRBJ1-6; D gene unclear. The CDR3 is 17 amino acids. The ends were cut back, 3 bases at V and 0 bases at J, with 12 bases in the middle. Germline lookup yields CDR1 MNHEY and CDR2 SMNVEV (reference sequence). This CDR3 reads CASSFSQTGSYNSPLHF. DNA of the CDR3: TGTGCCAGCAGTTTCTCCCAAACGGGCTCCTATAATTCACCCCTCCACTTT.

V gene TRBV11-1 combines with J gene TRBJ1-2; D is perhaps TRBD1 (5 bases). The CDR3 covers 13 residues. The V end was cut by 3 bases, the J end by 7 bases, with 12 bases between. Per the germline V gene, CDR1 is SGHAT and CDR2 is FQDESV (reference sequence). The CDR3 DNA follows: TGTGCCAGCAGCTTGGCGGGGGTGCGTGGCTACACCTTC. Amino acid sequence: CASSLAGVRGYTF.

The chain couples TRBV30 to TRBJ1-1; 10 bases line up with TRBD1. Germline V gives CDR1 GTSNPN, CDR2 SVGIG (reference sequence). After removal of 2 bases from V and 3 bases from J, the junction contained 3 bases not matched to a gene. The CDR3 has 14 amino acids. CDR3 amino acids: CAWSLGTGDTEAFF. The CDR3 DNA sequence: TGTGCCTGGAGTTTAGGGACAGGGGACACTGAAGCTTTCTTT.

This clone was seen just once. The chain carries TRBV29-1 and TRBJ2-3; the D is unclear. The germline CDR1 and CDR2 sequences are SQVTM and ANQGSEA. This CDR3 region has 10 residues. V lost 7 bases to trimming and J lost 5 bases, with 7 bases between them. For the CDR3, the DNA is TGCAGCGGAGGCCAAGATACGCAGTATTTT. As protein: CSGGQDTQYF.

The CDR3 loop reads CASSSSDRGLDYGYTF. The CDR3 DNA reads as TGTGCCAGCAGTTCCTCAGACAGGGGGCTTGACTATGGCTACACCTTC. The chain uses TRBV6-5 and TRBJ1-2; 10 bases map to TRBD1. Germline V gene sequence: CDR1 MNHEY, CDR2 SVGAGI. V lost 4 bases, J lost 3 bases, and 8 bases stayed unmatched. The CDR3 consists of 16 residues.

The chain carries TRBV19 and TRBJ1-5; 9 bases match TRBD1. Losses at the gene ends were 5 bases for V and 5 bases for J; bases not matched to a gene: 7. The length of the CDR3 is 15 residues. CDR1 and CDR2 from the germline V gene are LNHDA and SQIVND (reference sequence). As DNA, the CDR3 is TGTGCCAGTAGTCAACCGGGACAGGGCCATCAGCCCCAGCATTTT. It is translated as CASSQPGQGHQPQHF.

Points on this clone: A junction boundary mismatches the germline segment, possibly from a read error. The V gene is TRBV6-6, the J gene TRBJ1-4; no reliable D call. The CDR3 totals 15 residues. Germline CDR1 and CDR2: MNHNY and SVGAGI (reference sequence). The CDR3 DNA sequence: TGTTCCAGCAGTTACTCGGAGACCCTTAATGAAAAACTGTTTTTT. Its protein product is CSSSYSETLNEKLFF.

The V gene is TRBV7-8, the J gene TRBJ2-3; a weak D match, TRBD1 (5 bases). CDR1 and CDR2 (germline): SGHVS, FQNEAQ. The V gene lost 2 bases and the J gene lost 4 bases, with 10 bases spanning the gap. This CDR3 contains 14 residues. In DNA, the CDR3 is TGTGCCAGCAGCTTATATCAGGGATCAGATACGCAGTATTTT. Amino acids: CASSLYQGSDTQYF.

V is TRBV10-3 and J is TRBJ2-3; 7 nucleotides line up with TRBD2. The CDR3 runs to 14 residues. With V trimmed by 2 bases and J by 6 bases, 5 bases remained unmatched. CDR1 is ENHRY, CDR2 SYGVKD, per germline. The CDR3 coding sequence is TGTGCCATCAGTGAGGGCGGGAGTGTTGATACGCAGTATTTT. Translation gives CAISEGGSVDTQYF.

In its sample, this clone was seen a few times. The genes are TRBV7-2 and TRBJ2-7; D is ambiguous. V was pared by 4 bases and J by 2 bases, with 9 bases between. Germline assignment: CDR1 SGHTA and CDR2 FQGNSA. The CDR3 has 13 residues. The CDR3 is CASSSLVAYEQYF. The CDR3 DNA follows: TGTGCCAGCAGCTCCCTAGTGGCCTACGAGCAGTACTTC.